The entry below describes one T cell receptor beta chain. This specimen belongs to a study of cytomegalovirus exposure and HLA in healthy donors. PCR primers comprised 60 Vbeta and 13 Jbeta primers. Original processing methods: Around 83 million unique TCR beta chains, roughly 10 million shared, were counted in a later analysis. Produced via immunoSEQ multiplex PCR; TCRdb's table is partial and in-frame only. The V and J calls and clone size are taken from that table; D and trimming were inferred from the DNA. The table has roughly 180,000 clones, around four fifths seen once. The CDR3 length is 18 residues. Germline V lookup: CDR1 MGHRA, CDR2 YSYEKL. V was cut by 4 bases and J by 6 bases, with 24 bases left in between.

Sequences were obtained from PBMCs. The chain uses TRBV4-1 and TRBJ1-4; D gene unclear. The receptor comes from a man aged 30 to 39 in good health and CMV-seronegative. CDR3 DNA sequence: TGCGCCAGCAGCCTCGGCCAAAGGCCGGGTATCCGTCATGAAAAACTGTTTTTT. Amino acids: CASSLGQRPGIRHEKLFF.